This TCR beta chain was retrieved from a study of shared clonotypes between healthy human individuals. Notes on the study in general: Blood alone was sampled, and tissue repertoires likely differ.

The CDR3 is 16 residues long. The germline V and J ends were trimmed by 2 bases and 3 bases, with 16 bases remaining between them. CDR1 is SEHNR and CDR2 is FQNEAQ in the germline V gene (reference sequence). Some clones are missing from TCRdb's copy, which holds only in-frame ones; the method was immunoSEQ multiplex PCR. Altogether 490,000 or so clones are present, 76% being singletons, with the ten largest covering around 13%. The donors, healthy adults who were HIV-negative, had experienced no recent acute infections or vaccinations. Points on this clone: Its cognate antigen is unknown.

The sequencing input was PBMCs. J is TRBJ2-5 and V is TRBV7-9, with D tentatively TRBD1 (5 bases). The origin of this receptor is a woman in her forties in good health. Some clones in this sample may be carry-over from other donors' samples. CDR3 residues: CASSLSRKGSKETQYF. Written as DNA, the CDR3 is TGTGCCAGCAGCTTATCCCGGAAGGGGTCTAAAGAGACCCAGTACTTC.